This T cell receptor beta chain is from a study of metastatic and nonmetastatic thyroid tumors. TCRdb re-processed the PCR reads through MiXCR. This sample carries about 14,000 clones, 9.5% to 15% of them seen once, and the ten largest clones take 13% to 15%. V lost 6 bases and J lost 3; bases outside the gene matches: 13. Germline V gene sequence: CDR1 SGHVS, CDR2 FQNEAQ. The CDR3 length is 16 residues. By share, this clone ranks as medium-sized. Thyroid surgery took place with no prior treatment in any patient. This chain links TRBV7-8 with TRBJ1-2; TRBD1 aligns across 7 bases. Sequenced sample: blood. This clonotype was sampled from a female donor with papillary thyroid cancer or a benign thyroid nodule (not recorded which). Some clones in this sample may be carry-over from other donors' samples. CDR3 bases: TGTGCCAGCAGTTTAAACACGGGACAGCGAGACTATGGCTACACCTTC. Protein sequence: CASSLNTGQRDYGYTF. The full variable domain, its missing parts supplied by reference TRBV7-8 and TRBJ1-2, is GAGVSQSPRYKVAKRGQDVALRCDPISGHVSLFWYQQALGQGPEFLTYFQNEAQLDKSGLPSDRFFAERPEGSVSTLKIQRTQQEDSAVYLCASSLNTGQRDYGYTFGSGTRLTVV.